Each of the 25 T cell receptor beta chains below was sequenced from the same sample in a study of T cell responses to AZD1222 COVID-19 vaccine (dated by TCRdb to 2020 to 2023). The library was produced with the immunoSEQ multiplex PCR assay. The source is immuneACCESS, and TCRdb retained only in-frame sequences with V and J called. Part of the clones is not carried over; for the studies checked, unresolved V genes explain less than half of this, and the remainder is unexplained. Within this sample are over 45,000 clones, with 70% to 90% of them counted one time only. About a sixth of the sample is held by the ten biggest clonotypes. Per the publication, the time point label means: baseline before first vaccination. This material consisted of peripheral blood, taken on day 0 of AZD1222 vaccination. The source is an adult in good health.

Here the CDR3 DNA reads TGTGCCTGGAGTTCACCGGTACTGAACACTGAAGCTTTCTTT. Encoded protein: CAWSSPVLNTEAFF. V gene TRBV30 combines with J gene TRBJ1-1; unclear D gene. V shed 2 bases and J shed 0 bases, with 10 bases lying between them. Germline lookup yields CDR1 GTSNPN and CDR2 SVGIG (reference sequence). The CDR3 covers 14 residues.

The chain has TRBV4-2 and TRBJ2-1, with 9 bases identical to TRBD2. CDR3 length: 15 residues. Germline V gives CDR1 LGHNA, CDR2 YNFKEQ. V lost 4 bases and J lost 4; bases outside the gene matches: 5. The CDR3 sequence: CASSRRLADYNEQFF. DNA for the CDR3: TGTGCCAGCAGCCGCCGACTAGCGGATTACAATGAGCAGTTCTTC.

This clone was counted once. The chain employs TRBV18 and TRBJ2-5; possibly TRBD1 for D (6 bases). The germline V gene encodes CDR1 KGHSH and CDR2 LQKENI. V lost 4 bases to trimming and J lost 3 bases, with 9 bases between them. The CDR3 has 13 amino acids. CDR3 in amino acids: CASSRRQEETQYF. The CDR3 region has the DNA TGTGCCAGCTCACGTAGACAGGAAGAGACCCAGTACTTC. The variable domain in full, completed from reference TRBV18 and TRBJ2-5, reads NAGVMQNPRHLVRRRGQEARLRCSPMKGHSHVYWYRQLPEEGLKFMVYLQKENIIDESGMPKERFSAEFPKEGPSILRIQQVVRGDSAAYFCASSRRQEETQYFGPGTRLLVL.

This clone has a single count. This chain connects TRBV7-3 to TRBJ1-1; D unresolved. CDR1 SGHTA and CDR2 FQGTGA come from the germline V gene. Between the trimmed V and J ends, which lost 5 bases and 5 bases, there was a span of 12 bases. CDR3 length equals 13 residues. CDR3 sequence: CASSRNGVTEAFF. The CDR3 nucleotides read TGTGCCAGCAGCCGAAATGGGGTTACTGAAGCTTTCTTT.

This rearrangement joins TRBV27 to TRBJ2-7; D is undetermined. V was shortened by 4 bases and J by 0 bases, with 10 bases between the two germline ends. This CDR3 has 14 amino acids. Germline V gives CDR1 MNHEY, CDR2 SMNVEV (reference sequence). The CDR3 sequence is CASSWSWDSYEQYF. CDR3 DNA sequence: TGTGCCAGCAGTTGGTCTTGGGACTCCTACGAGCAGTACTTC.

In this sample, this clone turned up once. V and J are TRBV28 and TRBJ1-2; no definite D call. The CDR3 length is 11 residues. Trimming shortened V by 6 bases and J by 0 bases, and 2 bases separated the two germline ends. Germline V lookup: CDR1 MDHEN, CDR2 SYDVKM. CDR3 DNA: TGTGCCAGCAGCACTAACTATGGCTACACCTTC. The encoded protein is CASSTNYGYTF.

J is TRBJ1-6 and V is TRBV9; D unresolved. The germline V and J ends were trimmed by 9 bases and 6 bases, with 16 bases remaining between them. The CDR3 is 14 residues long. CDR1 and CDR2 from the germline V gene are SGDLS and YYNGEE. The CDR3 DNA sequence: TGTGCCACCTCCCTGACGGAGACTAATTCACCCCTCCACTTT. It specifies CATSLTETNSPLHF.

The CDR3 is CASSQGLASTEQYF. The CDR3 nucleotides read TGTGCCAGCAGTCAAGGACTAGCGTCTACCGAGCAGTACTTC. The chain recombines TRBV6-2 or TRBV6-3 with TRBJ2-7; TRBD2 matches at 9 bases. The germline CDR1 and CDR2 sequences are MNHEY and SVGEGT. This CDR3 has 14 amino acids. With V trimmed by 5 bases and J by 6 bases, 8 bases remained unmatched.

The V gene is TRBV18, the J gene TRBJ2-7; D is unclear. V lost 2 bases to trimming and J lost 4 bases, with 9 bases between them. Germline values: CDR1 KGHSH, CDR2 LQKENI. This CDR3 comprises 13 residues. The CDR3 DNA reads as TGTGCCAGCTCACCATACGACCGGTACGAGCAGTACTTC. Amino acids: CASSPYDRYEQYF.

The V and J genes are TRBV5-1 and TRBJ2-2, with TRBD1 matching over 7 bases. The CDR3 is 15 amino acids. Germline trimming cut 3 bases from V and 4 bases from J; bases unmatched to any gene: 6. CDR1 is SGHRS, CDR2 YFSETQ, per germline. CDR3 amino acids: CASSSGTVGTGELFF. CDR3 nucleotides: TGCGCCAGCAGCTCCGGGACAGTGGGCACCGGGGAGCTGTTTTTT.

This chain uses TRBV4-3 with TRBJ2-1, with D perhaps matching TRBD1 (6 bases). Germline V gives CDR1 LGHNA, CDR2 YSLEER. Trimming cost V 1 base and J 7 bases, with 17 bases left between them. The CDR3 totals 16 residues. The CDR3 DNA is TGCGCCAGCAGCCAAGCCGTCGGTGCAGGGGATAATGAGCAGTTCTTC. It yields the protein CASSQAVGAGDNEQFF.

The CDR3 DNA reads TGTGCCAGCAGCTCCGGGACTAGCTCGGGTGAGCAGTTCTTC. This encodes CASSSGTSSGEQFF. The gene calls are TRBV11-2 and TRBJ2-1, with TRBD2 matching 9 bases. V lost 4 bases, J lost 9 bases, and 7 bases stayed unmatched. Germline loops: CDR1 SGHAT, CDR2 FQNNGV. CDR3 length equals 14 residues.

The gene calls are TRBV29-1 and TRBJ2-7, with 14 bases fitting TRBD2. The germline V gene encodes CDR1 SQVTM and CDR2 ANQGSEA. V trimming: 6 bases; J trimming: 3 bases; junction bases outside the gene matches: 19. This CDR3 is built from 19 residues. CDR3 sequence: CSVKGLVGLAGGGVYEQYF. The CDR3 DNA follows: TGCAGCGTGAAAGGGTTGGTAGGACTAGCGGGAGGAGGCGTCTACGAGCAGTACTTC.

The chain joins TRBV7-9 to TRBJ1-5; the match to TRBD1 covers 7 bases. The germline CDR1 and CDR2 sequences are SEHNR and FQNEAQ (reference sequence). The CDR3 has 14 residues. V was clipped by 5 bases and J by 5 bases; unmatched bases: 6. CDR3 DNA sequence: TGTGCCAGCAGCGGAGAGACAGGGTATCAGCCCCAGCATTTT. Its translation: CASSGETGYQPQHF.

This CDR3 is CASSSRGGTDYNEQFF. The CDR3 DNA is TGTGCCAGCAGCTCAAGAGGAGGGACCGACTACAATGAGCAGTTCTTC. The J gene is TRBJ2-1, the V gene TRBV12-1; TRBD2 reflects the table's D call only, with no check against the DNA. TRBV12-1 is a pseudogene segment. The CDR3 length is 16 residues.

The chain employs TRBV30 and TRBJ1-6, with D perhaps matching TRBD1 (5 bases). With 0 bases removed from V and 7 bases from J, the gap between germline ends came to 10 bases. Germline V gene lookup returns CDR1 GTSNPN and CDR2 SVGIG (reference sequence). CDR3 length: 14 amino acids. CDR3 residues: CAWSVRQKNSPLHF. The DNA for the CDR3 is TGTGCCTGGAGTGTACGACAGAAAAATTCACCCCTCCACTTT.

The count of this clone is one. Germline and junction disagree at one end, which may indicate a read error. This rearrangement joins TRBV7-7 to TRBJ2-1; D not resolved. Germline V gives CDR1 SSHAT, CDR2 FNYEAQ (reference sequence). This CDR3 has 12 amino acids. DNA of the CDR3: TGTGCTAGCAGCCCCCTTGGCAATGAGCAGTTCTTC. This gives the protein CASSPLGNEQFF.

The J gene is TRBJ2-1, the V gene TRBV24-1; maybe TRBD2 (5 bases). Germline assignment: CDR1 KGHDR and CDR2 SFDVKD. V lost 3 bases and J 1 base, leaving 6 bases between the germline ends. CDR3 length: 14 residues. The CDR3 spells CATSDRESYNEQFF. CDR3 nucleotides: TGTGCCACCAGTGATCGGGAATCCTACAATGAGCAGTTCTTC.

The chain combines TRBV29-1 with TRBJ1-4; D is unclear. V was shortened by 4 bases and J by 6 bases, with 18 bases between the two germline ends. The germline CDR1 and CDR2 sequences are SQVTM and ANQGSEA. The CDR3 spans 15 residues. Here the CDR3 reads CSVVGGDGSHEKLFF. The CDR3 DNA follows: TGCAGCGTTGTTGGAGGAGACGGGTCCCATGAAAAACTGTTTTTT.

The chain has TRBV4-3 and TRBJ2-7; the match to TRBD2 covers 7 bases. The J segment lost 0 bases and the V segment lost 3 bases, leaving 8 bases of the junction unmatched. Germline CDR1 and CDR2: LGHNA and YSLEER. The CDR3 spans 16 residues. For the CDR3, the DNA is TGCGCCAGCAGCCAGGCGGGGGTGGGGAGCTCCTACGAGCAGTACTTC. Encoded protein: CASSQAGVGSSYEQYF.

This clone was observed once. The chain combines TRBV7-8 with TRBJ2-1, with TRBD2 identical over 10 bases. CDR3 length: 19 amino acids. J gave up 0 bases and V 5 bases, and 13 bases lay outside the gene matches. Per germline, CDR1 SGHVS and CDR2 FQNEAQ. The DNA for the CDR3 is TGTGCCAGCAGCAACCCAGTGTTGGCTAGCGGGAGCTCCTACAATGAGCAGTTCTTC. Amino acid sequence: CASSNPVLASGSSYNEQFF.

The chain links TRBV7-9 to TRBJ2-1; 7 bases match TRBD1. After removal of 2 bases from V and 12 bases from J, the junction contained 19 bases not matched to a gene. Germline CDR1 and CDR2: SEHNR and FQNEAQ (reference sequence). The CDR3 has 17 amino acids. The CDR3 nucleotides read TGTGCCAGCAGCTTACAGACAGGGCTTATTAGGGGCGGCCGGCAGTTCTTC. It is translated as CASSLQTGLIRGGRQFF.

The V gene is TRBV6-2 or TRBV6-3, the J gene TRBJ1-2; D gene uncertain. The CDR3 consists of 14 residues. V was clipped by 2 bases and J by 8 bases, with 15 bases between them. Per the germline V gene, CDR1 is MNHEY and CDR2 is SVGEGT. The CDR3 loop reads CASSYNVRSLGYTF. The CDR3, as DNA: TGTGCCAGCAGTTACAATGTCAGGTCCTTGGGCTACACCTTC.

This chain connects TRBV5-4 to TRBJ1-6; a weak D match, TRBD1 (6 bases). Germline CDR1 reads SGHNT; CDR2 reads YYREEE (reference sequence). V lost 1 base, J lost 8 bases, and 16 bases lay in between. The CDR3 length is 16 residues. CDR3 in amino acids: CASSLSTGAPYSPLHF. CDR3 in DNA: TGTGCCAGCAGCTTGTCAACGGGGGCCCCTTATTCACCCCTCCACTTT.

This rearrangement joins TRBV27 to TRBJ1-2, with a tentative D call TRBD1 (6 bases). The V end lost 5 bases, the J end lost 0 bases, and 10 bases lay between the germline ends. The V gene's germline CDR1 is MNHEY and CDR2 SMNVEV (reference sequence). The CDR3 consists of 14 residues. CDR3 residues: CASSRGQANYGYTF. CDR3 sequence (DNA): TGTGCCAGCAGTCGGGGGCAGGCTAACTATGGCTACACCTTC.